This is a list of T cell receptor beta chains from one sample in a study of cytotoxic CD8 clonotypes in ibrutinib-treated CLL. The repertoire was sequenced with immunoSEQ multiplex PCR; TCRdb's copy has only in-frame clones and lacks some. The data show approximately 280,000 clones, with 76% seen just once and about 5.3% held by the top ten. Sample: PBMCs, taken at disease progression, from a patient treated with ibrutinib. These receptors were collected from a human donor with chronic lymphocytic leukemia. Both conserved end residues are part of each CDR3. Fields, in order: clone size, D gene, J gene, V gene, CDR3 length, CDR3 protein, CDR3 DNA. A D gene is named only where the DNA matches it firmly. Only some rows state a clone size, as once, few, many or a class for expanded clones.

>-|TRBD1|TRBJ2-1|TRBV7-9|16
CASSLGTGDLHNEQFF
TGTGCCAGCAGCCTGGGGACAGGTGATCTACACAATGAGCAGTTCTTC
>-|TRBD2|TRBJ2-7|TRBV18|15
CASSPRLAGTYEQYF
TGTGCCAGCTCACCCCGACTAGCGGGAACCTACGAGCAGTACTTC
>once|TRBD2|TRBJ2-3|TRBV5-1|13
CASSTGLGDTQYF
TGCGCCAGCAGCACGGGACTAGGGGATACGCAGTATTTT
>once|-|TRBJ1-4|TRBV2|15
CASSPDVATNEKLFF
TGTGCCAGCAGTCCGGACGTAGCAACTAATGAAAAACTGTTTTTT
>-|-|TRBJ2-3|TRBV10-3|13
CAIRLLGTDTQYF
TGTGCCATCAGGTTACTCGGCACAGATACGCAGTATTTT
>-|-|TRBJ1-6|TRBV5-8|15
CASSLDGQFGSPLHF
TGTGCCAGCAGCTTGGATGGTCAGTTTGGCTCACCCCTCCACTTT
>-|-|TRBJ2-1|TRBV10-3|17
CAISDYVGVGRPNEQFF
TGTGCCATCAGTGATTACGTCGGGGTTGGCCGCCCCAATGAGCAGTTCTTC
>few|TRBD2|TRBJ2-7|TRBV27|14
CASATSGRRYEQYF
TGTGCCAGCGCAACTAGCGGGAGAAGGTACGAGCAGTACTTC
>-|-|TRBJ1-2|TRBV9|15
CASSVDQAGTYGYTF
TGTGCCAGCAGCGTAGATCAAGCGGGGACCTATGGCTACACCTTC
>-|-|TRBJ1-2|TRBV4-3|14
CASSRGPSNYGYTF
TGCGCCAGCAGCCGGGGACCGAGTAACTATGGCTACACCTTC
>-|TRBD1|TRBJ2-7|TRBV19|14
CASSIAGQIYEQYF
TGTGCCAGTAGTATAGCGGGACAGATCTACGAGCAGTACTTC
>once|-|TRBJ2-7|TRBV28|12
CASSLSLYEQYF
TGTGCCAGCAGTTTATCCCTTTACGAGCAGTACTTC
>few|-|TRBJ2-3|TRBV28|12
CASSLMPDTQYF
TGTGCCAGCAGTTTAATGCCAGATACGCAGTATTTT
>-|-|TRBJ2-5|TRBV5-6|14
CASSLDRAGETQYF
TGTGCCAGCAGCTTGGACAGGGCTGGGGAGACCCAGTACTTC
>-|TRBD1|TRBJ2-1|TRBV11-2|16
CASRNDRGLWYNEQFF
TGTGCCAGCAGGAACGACAGGGGATTGTGGTACAATGAGCAGTTCTTC
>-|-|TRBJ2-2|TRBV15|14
CATSRDHRAGELFF
TGTGCCACCAGCAGAGATCACCGTGCGGGGGAGCTGTTTTTT
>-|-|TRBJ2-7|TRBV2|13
CASNRDNTYEQYF
TGTGCCAGCAACCGGGACAACACCTACGAGCAGTACTTC
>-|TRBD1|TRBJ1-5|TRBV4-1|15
CASSQMDRDNQPQHF
TGCGCCAGCAGCCAAATGGACAGGGACAATCAGCCCCAGCATTTT
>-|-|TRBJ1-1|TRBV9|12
CASSALGDDAFF
TGTGCCAGCAGCGCCCTGGGGGACGACGCTTTCTTT
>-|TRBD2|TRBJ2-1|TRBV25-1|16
CASSRAGGISYNEQFF
TGTGCCAGCAGCCGGGCGGGGGGGATTTCCTACAATGAGCAGTTCTTC
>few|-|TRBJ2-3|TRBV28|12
CASSLPTDTQYF
TGTGCCAGCAGTTTACCAACAGATACGCAGTATTTT
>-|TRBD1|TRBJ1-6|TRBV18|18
CASSPGTGIYRGNSPLHF
TGTGCCAGCTCGCCCGGGACAGGGATCTATAGGGGTAATTCACCCCTCCACTTT
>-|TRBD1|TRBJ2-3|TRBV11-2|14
CASSFSDRGYTQYF
TGTGCCAGCAGCTTCTCGGACAGGGGGTATACGCAGTATTTT
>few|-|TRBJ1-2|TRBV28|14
CASSRPRPNYGYTF
TGTGCCAGCAGCCGCCCGAGACCAAACTATGGCTACACCTTC
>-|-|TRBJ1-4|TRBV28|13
CASSLGGREKLFF
TGTGCCAGCAGTTTAGGGGGTAGGGAAAAACTGTTTTTT
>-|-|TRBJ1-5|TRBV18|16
CASSPETVWGHRPQHF
TGTGCCAGCTCACCAGAAACGGTCTGGGGGCATCGGCCCCAGCATTTT
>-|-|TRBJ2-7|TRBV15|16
CATSRDQAGSSYEQYF
TGTGCCACCAGCAGAGATCAGGCAGGGTCCTCCTACGAGCAGTACTTC
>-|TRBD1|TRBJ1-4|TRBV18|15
CASSPQGAANEKLFF
TGTGCCAGCTCACCCCAGGGGGCGGCTAATGAAAAACTGTTTTTT
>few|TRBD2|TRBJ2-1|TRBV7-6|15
CASKRGTSDGWEQFF
TGTGCCAGCAAAAGAGGGACTAGCGATGGGTGGGAGCAGTTCTTC
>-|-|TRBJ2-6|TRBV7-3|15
CASSLGQTGANVLTF
TGTGCCAGCAGCTTAGGACAGACTGGGGCCAACGTCCTGACTTTC
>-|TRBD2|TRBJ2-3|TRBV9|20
CASSVVPSGVRSGYTDTQYF
TGTGCCAGCAGCGTAGTTCCTAGCGGGGTCAGGTCGGGCTACACAGATACGCAGTATTTT
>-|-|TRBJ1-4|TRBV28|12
CATDTWGEKLFF
TGTGCCACCGACACCTGGGGTGAAAAACTGTTTTTT
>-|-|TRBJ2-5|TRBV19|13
CASSIDLSGTQYF
TGTGCCAGTAGTATAGATCTATCAGGGACCCAGTACTTC
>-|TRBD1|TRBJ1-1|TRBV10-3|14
CAISDRGLNTEAFF
TGTGCCATCTCGGACAGGGGGCTGAACACTGAAGCTTTCTTT
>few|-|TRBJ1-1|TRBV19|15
CASSMAAAQNTEAFF
TGTGCCAGTAGTATGGCGGCAGCACAGAACACTGAAGCTTTCTTT
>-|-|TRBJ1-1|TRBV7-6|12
CASSQSGAEAFF
TGTGCCAGCAGCCAGTCGGGGGCTGAAGCTTTCTTT
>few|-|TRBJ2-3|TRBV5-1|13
CASSLLNTDTQYF
TGCGCCAGCAGCTTGCTGAATACAGATACGCAGTATTTT
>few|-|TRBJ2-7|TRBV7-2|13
CASSLGVFYEQYF
TGTGCCAGCAGCTTAGGAGTGTTCTACGAGCAGTACTTC
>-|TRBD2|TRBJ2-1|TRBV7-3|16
CASSLVAGGPYNEQFF
TGTGCCAGCAGCTTAGTAGCGGGGGGGCCCTACAATGAGCAGTTCTTC
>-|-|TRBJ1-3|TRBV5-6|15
CASSLGEASGNTIYF
TGTGCCAGCAGCTTGGGTGAAGCCTCTGGAAACACCATATATTTT
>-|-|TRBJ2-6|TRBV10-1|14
CASSAGPGANVLTF
TGCGCCAGCAGTGCGGGACCCGGGGCCAACGTCCTGACTTTC
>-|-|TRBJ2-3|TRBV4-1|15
CASSQDSGAADTQYF
TGCGCCAGCAGCCAAGATTCCGGCGCGGCGGATACGCAGTATTTT
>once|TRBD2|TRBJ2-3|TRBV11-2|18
CASSSPAGGPTSTDTQYF
TGTGCCAGCAGCTCCCCAGCGGGGGGGCCGACTAGCACAGATACGCAGTATTTT
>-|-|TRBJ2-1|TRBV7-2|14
CASSLVTGDNEQFF
TGTGCCAGCAGCTTGGTGACGGGGGACAATGAGCAGTTCTTC
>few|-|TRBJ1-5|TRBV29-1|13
CSVKQNSNQPQHF
TGCAGCGTTAAACAGAATAGCAATCAGCCCCAGCATTTT
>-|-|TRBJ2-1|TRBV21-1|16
CASSKVRREGVVEQFF
TGTGCCAGCAGCAAAGTACGGCGGGAGGGGGTTGTTGAGCAGTTCTTC
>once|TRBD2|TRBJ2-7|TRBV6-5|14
CASRVAGGLDEQYF
TGTGCCAGCAGAGTAGCGGGGGGGCTCGACGAGCAGTACTTC
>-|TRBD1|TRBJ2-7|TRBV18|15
CASSRKGQGWPEQYF
TGTGCCAGCTCACGAAAGGGACAGGGATGGCCCGAGCAGTACTTC
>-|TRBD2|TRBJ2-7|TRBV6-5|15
CASRMGGGGFYEQYF
TGTGCCAGCAGAATGGGCGGGGGAGGATTCTACGAGCAGTACTTC
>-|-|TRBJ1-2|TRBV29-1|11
CSAATVYGYTF
TGCAGCGCCGCTACTGTATATGGCTACACCTTC
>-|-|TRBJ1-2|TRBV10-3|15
CAISESVPSNYGYTF
TGTGCCATCAGTGAGTCGGTCCCCAGTAACTATGGCTACACCTTC
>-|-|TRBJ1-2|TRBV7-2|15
CASSLVAGANYGYTF
TGTGCCAGCAGCTTAGTGGCAGGAGCTAACTATGGCTACACCTTC
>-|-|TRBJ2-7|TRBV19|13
CASSIDQAYEQYF
TGTGCCAGTAGTATAGATCAGGCATACGAGCAGTACTTC
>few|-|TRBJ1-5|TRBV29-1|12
CSVAGTDQPQHF
TGCAGCGTTGCAGGGACGGACCAGCCCCAGCATTTT
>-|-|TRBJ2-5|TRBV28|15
CASSTGTTHQETQYF
TGTGCCAGCAGCACCGGGACCACCCACCAAGAGACCCAGTACTTC
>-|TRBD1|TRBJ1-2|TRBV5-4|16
CASSPRGQTVHYGYTF
TGTGCCAGCAGCCCACGGGGACAGACCGTACACTATGGCTACACCTTC